The 18 T cell receptor beta chains below were found in one sample sequenced in a study of blood T cell repertoires in COVID-19. Sequencing was performed with immunoSEQ multiplex PCR; in TCRdb, only in-frame clones are kept and a portion is missing. Among some 99,000 clones listed, approximately 84% were seen once. Sequencing input: peripheral blood. The receptors shown here come from a woman in her forties or fifties with acute or convalescent COVID-19.

The gene calls are TRBV28 and TRBJ1-1, with 7 bases matching TRBD1. Germline-derived CDR1 and CDR2 are MDHEN and SYDVKM. The J segment lost 10 bases and the V segment lost 2 bases, leaving 13 bases of the junction unmatched. The CDR3 loop spans 15 amino acids. The CDR3 nucleotides read TGTGCCAGCAGTTTAAACCCCCCAGGGGGTGTTGGAGCTTTCTTT. It yields the protein CASSLNPPGGVGAFF. The full variable domain, completed using reference TRBV28 and TRBJ1-1, is DVKVTQSSRYLVKRTGEKVFLECVQDMDHENMFWYRQDPGLGLRLIYFSYDVKMKEKGDIPEGYSVSREKKERFSLILESASTNQTSMYLCASSLNPPGGVGAFFGQGTRLTVV.

The CDR3 loop reads CASSIVGGTNYGYTF. The CDR3 region has the DNA TGTGCCAGTAGTATAGTAGGGGGAACTAACTATGGCTACACCTTC. The chain joins TRBV19 to TRBJ1-2, with a weak D call TRBD1 (6 bases). In germline, CDR1 is LNHDA, CDR2 SQIVND (reference sequence). V was pared by 1 base and J by 0 bases, with 9 bases between. This CDR3 has 15 amino acids.

The chain uses TRBV5-6 and TRBJ1-5; a weak D match, TRBD1 (6 bases). Germline values: CDR1 SGHDT, CDR2 YYEEEE. V lost 2 bases and J 5 bases, leaving 23 bases between the germline ends. The length of the CDR3 is 18 residues. This CDR3 is CASSFRQDSYLLYQPQHF. The CDR3 nucleotides read TGTGCCAGCAGCTTCCGACAGGACAGCTACCTACTTTATCAGCCCCAGCATTTT.

The chain joins TRBV5-6 to TRBJ1-1; 9 bases map to TRBD1. This CDR3 region has 16 residues. Looked up from germline, CDR1 is SGHDT and CDR2 is YYEEEE. Trimming at V came to 0 bases and at J to 4 bases, leaving 7 bases not matched to a gene. The CDR3 loop reads CASSLGWGQGGTEAFF. The CDR3 nucleotides are TGTGCCAGCAGCTTGGGGTGGGGACAGGGAGGCACTGAAGCTTTCTTT.

V usage is TRBV28 and J usage is TRBJ1-6; maybe TRBD1 (5 bases). Per germline, CDR1 MDHEN and CDR2 SYDVKM. V was cut by 6 bases and J by 6 bases, with 18 bases left in between. The CDR3 has 16 residues. The CDR3 here is CASSSPRDGGNSPLHF. As DNA, the CDR3 is TGTGCCAGCAGCTCCCCGCGGGACGGGGGTAATTCACCCCTCCACTTT.

The chain links TRBV7-9 to TRBJ2-3; the D gene is possibly TRBD1 (5 bases). This CDR3 region has 15 residues. Germline V CDR1 and CDR2: SEHNR, FQNEAQ (reference sequence). Trimming stripped 5 bases from V and 0 bases from J, with 12 bases between. Here the CDR3 reads CASSLMGLSTDTQYF. The CDR3 bases are TGTGCCAGCAGCCTGATGGGGCTCAGCACAGATACGCAGTATTTT.

This chain joins TRBV18 and TRBJ1-1, with no clear D. Trimming shortened V by 5 bases and J by 0 bases, and 10 bases separated the two germline ends. Germline loops: CDR1 KGHSH, CDR2 LQKENI. This CDR3 contains 14 residues. DNA for the CDR3: TGTGCCAGCTCAGAGATTATGGTGAACACTGAAGCTTTCTTT. As protein: CASSEIMVNTEAFF.

The chain employs TRBV5-4 and TRBJ1-6; the match to TRBD1 covers 7 bases. CDR1 is SGHNT and CDR2 is YYREEE in the germline V gene (reference sequence). The CDR3 has 16 amino acids. Losses at the gene ends were 4 bases for V and 10 bases for J; bases not matched to a gene: 14. The CDR3 region is CASSPSPGGKESPLHF. The CDR3 region has the DNA TGTGCCAGCAGCCCATCGCCAGGGGGTAAGGAGTCACCCCTCCACTTT.

This clone has just a few counts. The rearrangement uses TRBV19 and TRBJ2-3; D might be TRBD1 (5 bases). Trimming removed 7 bases at V and 1 base at J, with 9 bases between. Germline lookup yields CDR1 LNHDA and CDR2 SQIVND (reference sequence). The CDR3 is made up of 13 amino acids. The CDR3 region is CASKTDGTDTQYF. In nucleotides, the CDR3 is TGTGCCAGTAAGACAGACGGCACAGATACGCAGTATTTT. The whole variable domain, filled in from reference TRBV19 and TRBJ2-3, reads DGGITQSPKYLFRKEGQNVTLSCEQNLNHDAMYWYRQDPGQGLRLIYYSQIVNDFQKGDIAEGYSVSREKKESFPLTVTSAQKNPTAFYLCASKTDGTDTQYFGPGTRLTVL.

This clone turned up a few times. V gene TRBV28 combines with J gene TRBJ1-2, with TRBD1 identical over 9 bases. The CDR3 loop spans 18 amino acids. With 6 bases clipped from V and 0 bases from J, the junction kept 14 bases outside the gene matches. In germline, CDR1 is MDHEN, CDR2 SYDVKM. CDR3 nucleotides: TGTGCCAGCAGCCCCCTTAGACAGGGGGGAAGAGCTAACTATGGCTACACCTTC. Its protein product is CASSPLRQGGRANYGYTF.

The chain uses TRBV5-1 and TRBJ1-1, with TRBD1 identical over 9 bases. CDR1 and CDR2 (germline): SGHRS, YFSETQ. This CDR3 has 15 amino acids. J lost 6 bases, V lost 2 bases, and 8 bases had no gene match. The CDR3 DNA reads as TGCGCCAGCAGCTTCGGGGACAGGGATGGAGCTGAAGCTTTCTTT. Translation: CASSFGDRDGAEAFF.

The V gene is TRBV28, the J gene TRBJ1-2, with 8 bases identical to TRBD1. The CDR3 is 16 residues long. Trimming removed 5 bases from V and 8 bases from J; junction bases left unmatched: 16. Germline lookup yields CDR1 MDHEN and CDR2 SYDVKM. CDR3 DNA: TGTGCCAGCAGTACAACCTCAGGGGGCTGGGTAGAAGGCTACACCTTC. This codes for CASSTTSGGWVEGYTF.

The rearrangement joins TRBV5-4 to TRBJ1-1; no clear D. This CDR3 comprises 13 residues. V lost 0 bases to trimming and J lost 2 bases, with 5 bases between them. Germline CDR1 and CDR2: SGHNT and YYREEE (reference sequence). Written as DNA, the CDR3 is TGTGCCAGCAGCTTGGCGGGAAACACTGAAGCTTTCTTT. Its translation: CASSLAGNTEAFF.

The chain employs TRBV28 and TRBJ1-5, with a possible D match to TRBD1 (6 bases). V lost 6 bases to trimming and J lost 3 bases, with 12 bases between them. Looked up from germline, CDR1 is MDHEN and CDR2 is SYDVKM. The CDR3 is made up of 14 amino acids. The CDR3 sequence is CASSFRGANQPQHF. In nucleotides, the CDR3 is TGTGCCAGCAGCTTCCGGGGGGCCAATCAGCCCCAGCATTTT.

The chain links TRBV27 to TRBJ2-6; a possible D gene is TRBD1 (5 bases). Germline V gene lookup returns CDR1 MNHEY and CDR2 SMNVEV (reference sequence). V dropped 2 bases and J dropped 0 bases, with 23 bases sitting between them. The CDR3 loop spans 21 amino acids. CDR3 sequence: CASSLSVRRDSTNSGANVLTF. The CDR3 bases are TGTGCCAGCAGTTTAAGTGTGAGGCGAGACAGCACCAACTCTGGGGCCAACGTCCTGACTTTC.

In its sample, this clone was seen once. This chain connects TRBV7-6 to TRBJ2-7; possible D gene TRBD1, 6 bases. The CDR3 totals 14 residues. The V gene lost 5 bases and the J gene lost 4 bases, with 15 bases spanning the gap. CDR1 SGHVS and CDR2 FNYEAQ come from the germline V gene. CDR3 nucleotide sequence: TGTGCCAGCAGCGCAGGGGCGCGCGGTTACGAGCAGTACTTC. It is translated as CASSAGARGYEQYF. The whole variable domain, filled in from reference TRBV7-6 and TRBJ2-7, reads GAGVSQSPRYKVTKRGQDVALRCDPISGHVSLYWYRQALGQGPEFLTYFNYEAQQDKSGLPNDRFSAERPEGSISTLTIQRTEQRDSAMYRCASSAGARGYEQYFGPGTRLTVT.

This rearrangement joins TRBV7-6 to TRBJ1-2; the D gene is possibly TRBD1 (6 bases). The CDR3 loop spans 13 amino acids. Germline V gene lookup returns CDR1 SGHVS and CDR2 FNYEAQ. Trimming took 5 bases from V and 4 from J, leaving 11 bases between them. CDR3 region: CASSATGLYGYTF. CDR3 bases: TGTGCCAGCAGCGCTACAGGGCTCTATGGCTACACCTTC.

The gene calls are TRBV3-1 (or the pseudogene TRBV3-2) and TRBJ2-1; no reliable D call. Germline V lookup: CDR1 LGHDT, CDR2 YNNKEL (reference sequence). V shed 1 base and J shed 7 bases, with 8 bases lying between them. This CDR3 comprises 13 residues. As DNA, the CDR3 is TGTGCCAGCAGCCAAGGACACGGTAATGAGCAGTTCTTC. Amino acids: CASSQGHGNEQFF.